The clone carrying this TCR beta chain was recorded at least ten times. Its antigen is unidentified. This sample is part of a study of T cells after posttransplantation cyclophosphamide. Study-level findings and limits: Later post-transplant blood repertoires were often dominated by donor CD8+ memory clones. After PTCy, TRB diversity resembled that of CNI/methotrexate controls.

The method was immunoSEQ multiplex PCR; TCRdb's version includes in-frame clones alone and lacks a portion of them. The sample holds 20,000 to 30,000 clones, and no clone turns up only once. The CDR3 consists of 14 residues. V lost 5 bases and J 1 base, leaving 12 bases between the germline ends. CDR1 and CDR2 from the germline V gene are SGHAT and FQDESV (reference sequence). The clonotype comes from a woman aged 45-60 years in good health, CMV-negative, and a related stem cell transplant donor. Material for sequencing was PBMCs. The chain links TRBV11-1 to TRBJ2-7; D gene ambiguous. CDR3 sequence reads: CASSLAVPSYEQYF. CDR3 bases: TGTGCCAGCAGCCTCGCAGTTCCTTCCTACGAGCAGTACTTC.